This T cell receptor beta chain was observed in a study of monozygotic twins with inflammatory bowel disease. cDNA synthesis was performed in eight separate reactions for each sample. TCRdb re-called the 5' RACE reads; every CDR3 protein appears as one record, without DNA. The sample's table shows about 210,000 distinct CDR3 sequences. The CDR3 contains 17 residues. Blood was drawn at 2.5 ml per donor. The sample consisted of blood. The chain uses TRBV12-3 or TRBV12-4 and TRBJ2-2; TCRdb designates TRBD1, a call that cannot be tested without DNA. The receptor comes from a human donor with ulcerative colitis or Crohn's disease, or a healthy co-twin of an affected twin (not recorded which). Here the CDR3 reads CASTGDRGPTATGELFF.